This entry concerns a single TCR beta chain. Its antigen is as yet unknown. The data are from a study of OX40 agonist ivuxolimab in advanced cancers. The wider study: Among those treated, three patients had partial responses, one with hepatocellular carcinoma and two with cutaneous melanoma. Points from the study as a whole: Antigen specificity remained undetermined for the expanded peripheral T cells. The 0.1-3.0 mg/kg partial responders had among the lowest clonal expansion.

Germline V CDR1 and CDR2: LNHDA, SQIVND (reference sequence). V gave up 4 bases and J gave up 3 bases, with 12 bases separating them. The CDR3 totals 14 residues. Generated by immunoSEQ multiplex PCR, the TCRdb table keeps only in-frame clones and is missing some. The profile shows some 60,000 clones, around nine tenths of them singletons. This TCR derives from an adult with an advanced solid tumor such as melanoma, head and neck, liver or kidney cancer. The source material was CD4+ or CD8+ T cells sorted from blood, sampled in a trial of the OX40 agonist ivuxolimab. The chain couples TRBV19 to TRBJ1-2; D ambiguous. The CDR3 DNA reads TGTGCCAGTAGTAATCAACCTTCTCACTATGGCTACACCTTC. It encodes CASSNQPSHYGYTF.